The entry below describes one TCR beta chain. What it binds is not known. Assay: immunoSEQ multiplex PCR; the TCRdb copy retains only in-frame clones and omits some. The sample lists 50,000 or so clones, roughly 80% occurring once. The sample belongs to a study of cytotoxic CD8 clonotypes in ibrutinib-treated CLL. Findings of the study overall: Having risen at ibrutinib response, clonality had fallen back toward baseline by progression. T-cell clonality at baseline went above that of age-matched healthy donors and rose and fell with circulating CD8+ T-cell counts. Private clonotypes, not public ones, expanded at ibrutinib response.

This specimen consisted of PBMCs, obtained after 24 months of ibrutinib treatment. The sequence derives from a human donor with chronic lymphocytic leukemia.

This CDR3 is CASSYVTGPNYGYTF. DNA for the CDR3: TGTGCCAGCAGTTACGTGACAGGCCCGAACTATGGCTACACCTTC. V gene TRBV6-6 combines with J gene TRBJ1-2, with D possibly being TRBD1 (6 bases). V lost 2 bases, J lost 2 bases, and 12 bases lay in between. Germline-derived CDR1 and CDR2 are MNHNY and SVGAGI (reference sequence). This CDR3 has 15 amino acids.